This is a list of T cell receptor beta chains from one sample in a study of blood T cell repertoires in COVID-19. TCRdb's table, derived via immunoSEQ multiplex PCR, lists solely in-frame clones and lacks some. This sample has approximately 69,000 clones, with nearly 90% found just once. The specimen was peripheral blood. The source of these receptors is a man aged 45-65 years with acute or convalescent COVID-19. Each CDR3 is given with its conserved first and last residue. The D gene is left open where the match is weak. Not all rows give a size; the values are once, few, many and, for expanded clones, a class.

>10|TRBJ2-1|TRBV20-1|few|.
TGCAGTGCTAAGGAGAATGAGCAGTTCTTC
CSAKENEQFF
>13|TRBJ1-1|TRBV14|.|.
TGTGCCAGCAGCCAGGGCAGGAACACTGAAGCTTTCTTT
CASSQGRNTEAFF
>17|TRBJ2-1|TRBV9|.|TRBD2
TGTGCCAGCAGCATACGACTAGCCCAGAGCTCCTACAATGAGCAGTTCTTC
CASSIRLAQSSYNEQFF
>13|TRBJ2-7|TRBV13|few|.
TGTGCCAGCAGCTTATTCAGTTCCTACGAGCAGTACTTC
CASSLFSSYEQYF
>14|TRBJ2-7|TRBV5-1|.|.
TGCGCCAGCAGCCAAGACGCAGGGGGGCGGATGCAGTACTTC
CASSQDAGGRMQYF
>14|TRBJ1-5|TRBV7-2|.|TRBD1
TGTGCCAGCAGCTTCGGGACAGCCAATCAGCCCCAGCATTTT
CASSFGTANQPQHF
>15|TRBJ1-2|TRBV12-2|.|.
TGTGCAAGTCGCCCCGACCGGGACAGACTCTATGGCTACACCTTC
CASRPDRDRLYGYTF
>14|TRBJ2-7|TRBV9|.|.
TGTGCCAGCAGCGCCGCGGGGGACAGGCCCGAGCAGTACTTC
CASSAAGDRPEQYF
>15|TRBJ1-3|TRBV7-2|.|.
TGTGCCAGCAGCCTTCAGTCCGTTTCTGGAAACACCATATATTTT
CASSLQSVSGNTIYF
>13|TRBJ2-7|TRBV9|.|.
TGTGCCAGCAGCAGAGATGTAATCGACGAGCAGTACTTC
CASSRDVIDEQYF
>15|TRBJ1-2|TRBV7-2|.|TRBD1
TGTGCCAGCAGCTTATTAGACAGGGGGGGTTATGGCTACACCTTC
CASSLLDRGGYGYTF
>15|TRBJ2-7|TRBV6-5|.|TRBD1
TGTGCCAGCAGTTATTCTGGGGACAGGGGTTCCGAGCAGTACTTC
CASSYSGDRGSEQYF
>15|TRBJ1-1|TRBV5-1|.|.
TGCGCCAGCAGCTTGGGGAGGGTAGGGAACACTGAAGCTTTCTTT
CASSLGRVGNTEAFF
>16|TRBJ2-7|TRBV3-1/TRBV3-2|.|TRBD1
TGTGCCAGCAGCCAATCCCCACCGGGACAGCCCTACGAGCAGTACTTC
CASSQSPPGQPYEQYF
>12|TRBJ2-5|TRBV6-5|.|.
TGTGCCAGCAGTTACCAGGGGGAGACCCAGTACTTC
CASSYQGETQYF
>12|TRBJ2-3|TRBV2|.|.
TGTGCCAGCAGTGTGAGGAGCGATACGCAGTATTTT
CASSVRSDTQYF
>14|TRBJ1-1|TRBV19|.|TRBD1
TGTGCCAGTAGGGGACAGGGGAGGAACACTGAAGCTTTCTTT
CASRGQGRNTEAFF
>15|TRBJ2-5|TRBV30|.|TRBD1
TGTGCCTGGAGTGCCGGGACAGGGAGGGAAGAGACCCAGTACTTC
CAWSAGTGREETQYF
>14|TRBJ1-4|TRBV9|.|TRBD1
TGTGCCAGCAGCGAGGGACAGGGAGATGAAAAACTGTTTTTT
CASSEGQGDEKLFF
>13|TRBJ2-1|TRBV19|.|TRBD2
TGTGCCAGTAGTATCGGACTAGCTGGTGAGCAGTTCTTC
CASSIGLAGEQFF
>15|TRBJ2-5|TRBV5-1|.|TRBD2
TGCGCCAGCAGCTTGGCCGGGACTACCCAAGAGACCCAGTACTTC
CASSLAGTTQETQYF
>16|TRBJ2-1|TRBV5-1|.|TRBD2
TGCGCCAGCAGCTTGGGACTAGCGGGGGGATACAATGAGCAGTTCTTC
CASSLGLAGGYNEQFF
>17|TRBJ2-2|TRBV3-1/TRBV3-2|.|.
TGTGCCAGCAGCCAAGATCTTACAGGGCAAAACACCGGGGAGCTGTTTTTT
CASSQDLTGQNTGELFF
>15|TRBJ1-5|TRBV19|.|TRBD1
TGTGCCAGTAGTACGGGACAGGTGAGGAATCAGCCCCAGCATTTT
CASSTGQVRNQPQHF
>14|TRBJ2-7|TRBV18|.|.
TGTGCCAGCTCACCAAGGGGAAACTCCTACGAGCAGTACTTC
CASSPRGNSYEQYF
>15|TRBJ2-7|TRBV7-9|.|TRBD2
TGTGCTAGCAGCTTAGTCCCGGGAGGAACCTACGAGCAGTACTTC
CASSLVPGGTYEQYF
>16|TRBJ1-5|TRBV19|.|TRBD1
TGTGCCAGTAGTATGGGGACAGGGTATCCGAATCAGCCCCAGCATTTT
CASSMGTGYPNQPQHF
>16|TRBJ1-2|TRBV6-5|.|TRBD1
TGTGCCAGCAGCTACGACCCCCTGACAGGGACCTATGGCTACACCTTC
CASSYDPLTGTYGYTF
>17|TRBJ1-6|TRBV11-2|.|TRBD1
TGTGCCAGCAGCTTATCCTCCTACAGGGGGGACGGTTCACCCCTCCACTTT
CASSLSSYRGDGSPLHF
>17|TRBJ2-3|TRBV2|.|TRBD2
TGTGCCAGCAGAGACCTAGCGGGAGGCGGGGTCACAGATACGCAGTATTTT
CASRDLAGGGVTDTQYF
>13|TRBJ1-1|TRBV19|.|TRBD1
TGTGCCACTGGGACAGGGGGAGACACTGAAGCTTTCTTT
CATGTGGDTEAFF
>12|TRBJ2-1|TRBV7-8|.|.
TGTGCCAGCAGCCGCCCTAATCTTGAGCAGTTCTTC
CASSRPNLEQFF
>13|TRBJ1-1|TRBV28|once|TRBD1
TGTGCCAGCAGTTTATGGACAGGGGTCGAAGCTTTCTTT
CASSLWTGVEAFF
>13|TRBJ1-3|TRBV28|.|TRBD1
TGTGCCAGCAATGACAGGGCTGGAAACACCATATATTTT
CASNDRAGNTIYF
>14|TRBJ1-6|TRBV18|.|TRBD1
TGTGCCAGCTCATTCGGGACAGGAAATTCACCCCTCCACTTT
CASSFGTGNSPLHF
>15|TRBJ2-3|TRBV7-9|.|TRBD1
TGTGCCAGCAGCTCCAGGGGGATGGTGGCAGATACGCAGTATTTT
CASSSRGMVADTQYF
>14|TRBJ1-1|TRBV6-5|.|.
TGTGCCAGCAGTACAGACCTCGTATACACTGAAGCTTTCTTT
CASSTDLVYTEAFF
>15|TRBJ2-1|TRBV7-2|.|.
TGTGCCAGCAGCCTAGCGATGAGCCCCTACAATGAGCAGTTCTTC
CASSLAMSPYNEQFF
>13|TRBJ1-1|TRBV11-2|.|.
TGTGCCAGCAGCGTAGCCGGGAGGACTGAAGCTTTCTTT
CASSVAGRTEAFF
>13|TRBJ1-1|TRBV5-6|.|.
TGTGCCAGCAGCTTCTACCAGAACACTGAAGCTTTCTTT
CASSFYQNTEAFF
>15|TRBJ2-5|TRBV5-6|.|TRBD2
TGTGCCAGCAGCTCCTCGGGAGGCCTCCAAGAGACCCAGTACTTC
CASSSSGGLQETQYF
>16|TRBJ2-1|TRBV27|.|TRBD1
TGTGCCAGCAGTTTAGTGACAGGGGTCAGTGTCGATGAGCAGTTCTTC
CASSLVTGVSVDEQFF
>13|TRBJ2-7|TRBV7-6|few|.
TGTGCCAGCAGCTTAAGCGAGGGCTACGAGCAGTACTTC
CASSLSEGYEQYF
>14|TRBJ2-5|TRBV5-4|.|.
TGTGCCAGCAGCTTGAGACAATCGGAAGAGACCCAGTACTTC
CASSLRQSEETQYF
>14|TRBJ1-6|TRBV11-2|.|TRBD1
TGTGCCAGCAGCCGAAGGGACAGAATCTCACCCCTCCACTTT
CASSRRDRISPLHF
>13|TRBJ2-7|TRBV30|.|.
TGTGCCTGGAGTGTACTGGCGAGCGGCGAGCAGTACTTC
CAWSVLASGEQYF
>16|TRBJ2-5|TRBV7-2|.|TRBD2
TGTGCCAGCAGCTTAGGGTGGAGCGGGAGCGGAGAGACCCAGTACTTC
CASSLGWSGSGETQYF
>16|TRBJ2-1|TRBV9|.|TRBD2
TGTGCCAGCAGCGTAGAATGGGCGGGAGGTCCGCATGAGCAGTTCTTC
CASSVEWAGGPHEQFF
>11|TRBJ2-1|TRBV27|.|.
TGTGCCAGTGCGGAGAACAATGAGCAGTTCTTC
CASAENNEQFF
>14|TRBJ1-1|TRBV9|.|.
TGTGCCAGCAGCGTGACAGATCTGAACACTGAAGCTTTCTTT
CASSVTDLNTEAFF
>17|TRBJ2-1|TRBV5-1|.|.
TGCGCCAGCAAACCTTCCGGGACGGGACTGGGCTACAATGAGCAGTTCTTC
CASKPSGTGLGYNEQFF
>15|TRBJ2-7|TRBV27|.|TRBD1
TGTGCCAGCCATCCTCGGACAGGGTACTCCTACGAGCAGTACTTC
CASHPRTGYSYEQYF
>15|TRBJ1-4|TRBV14|.|TRBD1
TGTGCCAGCAGCCAAGATGGGACAGGGGTTGAAAAACTGTTTTTT
CASSQDGTGVEKLFF
>16|TRBJ1-6|TRBV10-1|.|.
TGCGCCAGCAGTGCCTTCCGCCCGGGTTCGGGATCACCCCTCCACTTT
CASSAFRPGSGSPLHF
>13|TRBJ1-1|TRBV5-1|few|.
TGCGCCAGCCGAGTTCACCCGAACACTGAAGCTTTCTTT
CASRVHPNTEAFF
>14|TRBJ1-2|TRBV20-1|.|.
TGCAGTGCTAGTCGCGTGGGACAAGCCCATGGCTACACCTTC
CSASRVGQAHGYTF
>16|TRBJ1-6|TRBV2|.|.
TGTGCCAGCAGTGAAGTTGTGAGTTCCTATAATTCACCCCTCCACTTT
CASSEVVSSYNSPLHF
>14|TRBJ2-5|TRBV5-4|.|TRBD1
TGTGCCAGCAGCCGGACAGGGGTCGAAGAGACCCAGTACTTC
CASSRTGVEETQYF
>13|TRBJ2-7|TRBV11-3|once|.
TGTGCCAGCAGCCCGACAAATACCTACGAGCAGTACTTC
CASSPTNTYEQYF
>11|TRBJ1-3|TRBV25-1|medium-sized|.
TGTGCCAGCATCCTAGGATCCACCATATATTTT
CASILGSTIYF